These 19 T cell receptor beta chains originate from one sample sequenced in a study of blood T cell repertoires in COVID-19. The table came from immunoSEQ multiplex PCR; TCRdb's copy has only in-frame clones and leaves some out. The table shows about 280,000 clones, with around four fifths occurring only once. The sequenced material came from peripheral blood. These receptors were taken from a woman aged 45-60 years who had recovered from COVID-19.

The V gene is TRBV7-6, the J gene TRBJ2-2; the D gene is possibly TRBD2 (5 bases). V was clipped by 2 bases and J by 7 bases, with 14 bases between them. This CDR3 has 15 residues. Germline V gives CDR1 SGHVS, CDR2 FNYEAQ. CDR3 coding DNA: TGTGCCAGCAGCTTATATCGGGCGGCGGGCGGGGAGCTGTTTTTT. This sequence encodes CASSLYRAAGGELFF. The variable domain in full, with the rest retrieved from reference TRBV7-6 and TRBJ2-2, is GAGVSQSPRYKVTKRGQDVALRCDPISGHVSLYWYRQALGQGPEFLTYFNYEAQQDKSGLPNDRFSAERPEGSISTLTIQRTEQRDSAMYRCASSLYRAAGGELFFGEGSRLTVL.

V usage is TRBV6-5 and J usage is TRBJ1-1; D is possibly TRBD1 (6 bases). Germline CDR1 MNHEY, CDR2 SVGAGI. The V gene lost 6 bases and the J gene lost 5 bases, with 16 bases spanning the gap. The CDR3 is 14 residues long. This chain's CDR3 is CASRATGRPTEAFF. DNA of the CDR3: TGTGCCAGCAGAGCTACAGGGCGCCCTACTGAAGCTTTCTTT.

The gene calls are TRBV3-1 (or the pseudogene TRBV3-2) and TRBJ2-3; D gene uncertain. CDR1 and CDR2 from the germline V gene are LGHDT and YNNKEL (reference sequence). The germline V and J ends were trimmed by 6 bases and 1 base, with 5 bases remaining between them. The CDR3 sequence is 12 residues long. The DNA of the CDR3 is TGTGCCAGCAGTGCAGGCACAGATACGCAGTATTTT. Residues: CASSAGTDTQYF.

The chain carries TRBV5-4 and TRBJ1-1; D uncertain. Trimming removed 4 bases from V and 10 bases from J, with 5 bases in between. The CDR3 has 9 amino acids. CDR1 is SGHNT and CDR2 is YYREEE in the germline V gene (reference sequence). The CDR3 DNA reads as TGTGCCAGCAGCCCGTCAGCTTTCTTT. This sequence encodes CASSPSAFF.

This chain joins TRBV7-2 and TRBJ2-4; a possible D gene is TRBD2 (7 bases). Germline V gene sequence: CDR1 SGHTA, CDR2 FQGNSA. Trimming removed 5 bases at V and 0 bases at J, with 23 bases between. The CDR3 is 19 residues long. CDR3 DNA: TGTGCCAGCAGCCATGGCCGGGGTTACGGGGGGCTAGCCAAAAACATTCAGTACTTC. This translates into CASSHGRGYGGLAKNIQYF.

DNA for the CDR3: TGTGCCAGCAGTTCCTCAGGGGGCGGCCGGGACGAGCAGTACTTC. Translation: CASSSSGGGRDEQYF. This sequence joins TRBV28 and TRBJ2-7, with 8 bases that match TRBD1. The germline CDR1 and CDR2 sequences are MDHEN and SYDVKM. The CDR3 runs to 15 residues. V lost 4 bases and J lost 5; bases outside the gene matches: 10.

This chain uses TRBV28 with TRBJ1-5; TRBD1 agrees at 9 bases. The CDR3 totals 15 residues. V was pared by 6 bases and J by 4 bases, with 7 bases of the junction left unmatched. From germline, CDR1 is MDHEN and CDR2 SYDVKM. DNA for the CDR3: TGTGCCAGCAGCTCACCGGGACAGGGAAATCAGCCCCAGCATTTT. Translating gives CASSSPGQGNQPQHF.

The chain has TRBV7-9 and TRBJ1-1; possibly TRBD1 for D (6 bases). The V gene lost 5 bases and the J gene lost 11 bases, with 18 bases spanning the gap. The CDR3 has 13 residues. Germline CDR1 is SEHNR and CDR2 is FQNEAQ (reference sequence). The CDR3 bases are TGTGCCAGCAGCCCCCAACAGGGCACCGCGGCTTTCTTT. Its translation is CASSPQQGTAAFF.

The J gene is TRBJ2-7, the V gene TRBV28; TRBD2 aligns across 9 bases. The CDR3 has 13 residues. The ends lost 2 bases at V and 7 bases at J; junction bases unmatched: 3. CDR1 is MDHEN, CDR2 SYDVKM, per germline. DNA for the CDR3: TGTGCCAGCAGTTTAGCGGGAGGGCGAGAGCAGTACTTC. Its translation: CASSLAGGREQYF.

The CDR3 DNA follows: TGTGCCAGCAGTCCTCAGAGCGGGGGGGCCACCAATGAGCAGTTCTTC. It encodes CASSPQSGGATNEQFF. The chain recombines TRBV28 with TRBJ2-1; TRBD2 matches at 10 bases. There are 16 residues in the CDR3. The V and J ends lost 5 bases and 6 bases, in that order; junction bases with no gene match: 10. Looked up from germline, CDR1 is MDHEN and CDR2 is SYDVKM.

This chain's CDR3 is CASSQVEDRGYEQYF. As DNA, the CDR3 is TGTGCCAGCAGCCAAGTGGAGGACAGGGGCTACGAGCAGTACTTC. J is TRBJ2-7 and V is TRBV4-2; 9 nucleotides agree with TRBD1. With 1 base clipped from V and 3 bases from J, the junction kept 4 bases outside the gene matches. The CDR3 sequence is 15 residues long. CDR1 is LGHNA and CDR2 is YNFKEQ in the germline V gene.

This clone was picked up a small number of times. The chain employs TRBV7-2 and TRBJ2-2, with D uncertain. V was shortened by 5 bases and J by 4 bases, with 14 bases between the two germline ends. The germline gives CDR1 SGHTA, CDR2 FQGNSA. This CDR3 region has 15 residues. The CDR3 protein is CASSPQWHTTGELFF. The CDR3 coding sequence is TGTGCCAGCAGCCCTCAATGGCATACCACCGGGGAGCTGTTTTTT.

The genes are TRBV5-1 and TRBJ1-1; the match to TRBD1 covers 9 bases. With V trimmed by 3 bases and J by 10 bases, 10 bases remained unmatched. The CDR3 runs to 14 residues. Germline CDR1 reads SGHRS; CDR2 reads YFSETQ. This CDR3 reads CASSSGTGWKGAFF. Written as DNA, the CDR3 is TGCGCCAGCAGCTCAGGGACAGGGTGGAAGGGAGCTTTCTTT. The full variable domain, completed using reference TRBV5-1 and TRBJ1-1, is KAGVTQTPRYLIKTRGQQVTLSCSPISGHRSVSWYQQTPGQGLQFLFEYFSETQRNKGNFPGRFSGRQFSNSRSEMNVSTLELGDSALYLCASSSGTGWKGAFFGQGTRLTVV.

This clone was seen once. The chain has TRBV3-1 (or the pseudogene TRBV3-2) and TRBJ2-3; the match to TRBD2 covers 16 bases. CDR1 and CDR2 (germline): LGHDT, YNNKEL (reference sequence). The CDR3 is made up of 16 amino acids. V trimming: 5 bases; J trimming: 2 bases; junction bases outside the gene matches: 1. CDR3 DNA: TGTGCCAGCAGCGGGACTAGCGGGAGGGTCACAGATACGCAGTATTTT. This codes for CASSGTSGRVTDTQYF.

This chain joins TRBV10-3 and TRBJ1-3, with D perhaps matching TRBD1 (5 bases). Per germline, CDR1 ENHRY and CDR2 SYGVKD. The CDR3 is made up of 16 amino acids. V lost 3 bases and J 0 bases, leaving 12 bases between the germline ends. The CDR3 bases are TGTGCCATCAGTGATGACAGCCCTACCTCTGGAAACACCATATATTTT. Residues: CAISDDSPTSGNTIYF.

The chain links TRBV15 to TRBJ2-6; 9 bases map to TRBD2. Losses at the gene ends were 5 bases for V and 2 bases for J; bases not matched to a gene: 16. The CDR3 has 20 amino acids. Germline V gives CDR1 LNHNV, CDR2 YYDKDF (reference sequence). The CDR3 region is CATSLGLAGLGGAGANVLTF. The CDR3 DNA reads TGTGCCACCAGCCTAGGGCTAGCGGGGCTCGGGGGAGCTGGGGCCAACGTCCTGACTTTC.

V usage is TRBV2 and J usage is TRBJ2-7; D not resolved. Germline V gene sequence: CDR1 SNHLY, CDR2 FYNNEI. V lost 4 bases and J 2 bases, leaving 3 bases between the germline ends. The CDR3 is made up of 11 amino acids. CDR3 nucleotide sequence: TGTGCCAGCAGTGGGCCCTACGAGCAGTACTTC. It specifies CASSGPYEQYF. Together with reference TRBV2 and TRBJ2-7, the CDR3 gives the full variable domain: EPEVTQTPSHQVTQMGQEVILRCVPISNHLYFYWYRQILGQKVEFLVSFYNNEISEKSEIFDDQFSVERPDGSNFTLKIRSTKLEDSAMYFCASSGPYEQYFGPGTRLTVT.

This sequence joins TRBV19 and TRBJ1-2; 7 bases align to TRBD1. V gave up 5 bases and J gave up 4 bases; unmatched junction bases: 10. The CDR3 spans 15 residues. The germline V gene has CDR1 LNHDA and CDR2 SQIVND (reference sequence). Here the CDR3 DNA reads TGTGCCAGTAGTCGCCGGACAGGCGGATTCTATGGCTACACCTTC. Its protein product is CASSRRTGGFYGYTF.

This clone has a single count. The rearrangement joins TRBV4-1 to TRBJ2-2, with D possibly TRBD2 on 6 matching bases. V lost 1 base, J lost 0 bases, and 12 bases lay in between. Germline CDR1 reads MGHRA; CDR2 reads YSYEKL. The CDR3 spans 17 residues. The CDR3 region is CASSQGLGGTNTGELFF. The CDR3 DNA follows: TGCGCCAGCAGCCAAGGTCTTGGAGGGACGAACACCGGGGAGCTGTTTTTT.